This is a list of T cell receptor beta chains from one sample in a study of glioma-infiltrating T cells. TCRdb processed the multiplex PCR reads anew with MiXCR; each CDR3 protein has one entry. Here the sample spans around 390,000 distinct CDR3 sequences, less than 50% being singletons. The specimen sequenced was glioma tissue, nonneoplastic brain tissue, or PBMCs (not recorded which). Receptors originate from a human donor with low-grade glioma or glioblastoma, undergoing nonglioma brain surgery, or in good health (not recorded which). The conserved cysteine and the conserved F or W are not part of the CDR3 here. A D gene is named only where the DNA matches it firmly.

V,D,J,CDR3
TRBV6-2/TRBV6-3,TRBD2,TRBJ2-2,ASSYSGLADGELF
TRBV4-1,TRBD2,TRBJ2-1,ASSVGTRTGNEQF
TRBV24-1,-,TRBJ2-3,ATSGTPAPDTQY
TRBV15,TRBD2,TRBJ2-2,ATSRSSGTSGRDTGELF
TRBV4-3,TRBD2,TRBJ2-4,ASSQGWGLAANIQY
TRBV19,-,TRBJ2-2,ASSTQGRAGELF
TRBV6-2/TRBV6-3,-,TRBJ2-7,ASSPTMGRFSYNEQY
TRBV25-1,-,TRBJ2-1,ASSQPAAGRLRHNEQF
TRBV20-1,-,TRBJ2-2,SARDPGAVELF
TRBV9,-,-,ASSVAGKQETQY
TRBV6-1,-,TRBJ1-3,ASSEMDNSGNTIY
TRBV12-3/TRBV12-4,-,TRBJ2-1,ASSTWGSYNEQF
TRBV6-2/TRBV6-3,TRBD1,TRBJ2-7,ATKFTGVGTYEQY
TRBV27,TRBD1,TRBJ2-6,ASSLLTGPGANVLT
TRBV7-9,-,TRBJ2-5,ASSLPGETQY
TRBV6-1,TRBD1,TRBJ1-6,ATNWGQGTSPLH
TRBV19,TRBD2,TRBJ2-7,ASSPSGRAGGEQY
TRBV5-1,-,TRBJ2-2,ASSPVAGGDTGELF
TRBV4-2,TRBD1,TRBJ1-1,ASSPDRGLDTEAF
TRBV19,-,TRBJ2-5,ASRMIGLETQY
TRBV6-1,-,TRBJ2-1,ASSERGSSYNEQS
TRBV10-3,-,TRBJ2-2,AISEGRRGSTGELF
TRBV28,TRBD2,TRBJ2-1,ASSFMALAGVNEQF
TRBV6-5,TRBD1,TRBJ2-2,ASSTFPQGANTGELF
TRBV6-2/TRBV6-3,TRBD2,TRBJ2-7,ASSRFLAGEGEQY
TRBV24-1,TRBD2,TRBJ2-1,ATSDSGRSSYNEQF
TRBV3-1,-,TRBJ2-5,ASSQETPNILQETQY
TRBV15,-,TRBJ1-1,ATIPTDGDTEAF
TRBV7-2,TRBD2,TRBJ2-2,ASSHRRGLAGVAELF
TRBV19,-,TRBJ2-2,ASTTRTNTGELF
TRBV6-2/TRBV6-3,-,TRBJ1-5,ASTGRDQPQH
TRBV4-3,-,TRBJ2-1,ASSLRTGYELF
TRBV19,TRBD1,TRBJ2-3,AIPDGTGGTDTQY
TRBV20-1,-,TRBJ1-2,SARDPLEGPNLRGYT
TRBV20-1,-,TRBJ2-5,SAIMTLQETQY
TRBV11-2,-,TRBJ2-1,ASSLGSASDYNEQF
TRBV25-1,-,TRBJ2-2,ASSRVTGEPF
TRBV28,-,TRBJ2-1,ASSAIYNEQF
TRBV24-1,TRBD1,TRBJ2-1,ATSDGDRALYNEQF
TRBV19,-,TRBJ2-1,ASNGRGLTGDHNEQF
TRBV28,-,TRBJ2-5,ASSFYGETQY
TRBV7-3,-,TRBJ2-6,ASSLTYKHSGANVLT
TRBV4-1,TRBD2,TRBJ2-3,ASSPGSLAATDTQY
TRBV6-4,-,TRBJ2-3,ASSLAIGADAQY
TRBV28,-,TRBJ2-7,ASSATPSLGGTYEQY
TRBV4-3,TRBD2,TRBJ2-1,ASSQDASGRYNEQF
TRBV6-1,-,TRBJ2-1,ASSRQDEILYNEQF
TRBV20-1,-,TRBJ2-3,SASLQGHADTQY
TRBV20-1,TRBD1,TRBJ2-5,SASDRVSQETQY
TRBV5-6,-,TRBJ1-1,ATEKDLPAGTEAF
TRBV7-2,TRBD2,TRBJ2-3,ASSRTSGRTDTQY
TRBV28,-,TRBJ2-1,ASSLEPPGTPDNEQF
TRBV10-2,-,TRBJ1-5,ASSEEAVRFQPQH